This T cell receptor beta chain was identified during a study of response to subunit inactivated influenza vaccine. TCRdb processed the RT-PCR reads anew with MiXCR; each CDR3 protein has one entry. The repertoire holds around 760,000 distinct CDR3 sequences, about 15% seen once, with around 7.3% in the top ten. Study observations and caveats: It was suggested by the authors that few new T cells are recruited by each seasonal influenza vaccination.

Losses at the gene ends were 4 bases for V and 11 bases for J; bases not matched to a gene: 12. This CDR3 has 15 residues. Germline V gene data show CDR1 as KGHDR and CDR2 as SFDVKD. As regards this clonotype: What it binds is unknown.

The V gene is TRBV24-1, the J gene TRBJ1-1; 10 bases agree with TRBD1. The material sequenced was PBMCs from blood, taken less than 15 days before vaccination. This receptor was obtained from a man aged 50 or older who received an inactivated influenza vaccine. The CDR3 DNA reads as TGTGCCACCAGTGACCCCCGACAGGGGGCTAACGTTGCTTTCTTT. This gives the protein CATSDPRQGANVAFF.